The 8 T cell receptor beta chains listed next were all sequenced from one sample in a study of blood T cells in healthy people across ages. Combining a sample-barcoded 5' primer with a J-beta primer mix, a second PCR ran for roughly 7 to 12 cycles. TCRdb re-called the 5' RACE reads with MiXCR, one entry per CDR3 protein. The profile shows approximately 1.5 million distinct CDR3 sequences, about 45% of them singletons. The sequenced sample consisted of blood. These receptors were obtained from a young woman in good health.

The sample holds a few counts of this clonotype. The J gene is TRBJ2-1, the V gene TRBV20-1; possibly TRBD2 for D (5 bases). V dropped 6 bases and J dropped 6 bases, with 21 bases sitting between them. Germline V lookup: CDR1 DFQATT, CDR2 SNEGSKA (reference sequence). This CDR3 is 15 amino acids long. CDR3 coding DNA: TGCAGTGCCTACTCTCGCGGAGGTGGTACCAATGAGCAGTTCTTC. Residues: CSAYSRGGGTNEQFF.

The chain uses TRBV28 and TRBJ2-7; D not certain. The germline gives CDR1 MDHEN, CDR2 SYDVKM. Between the trimmed V and J ends, which lost 8 bases and 0 bases, there was a span of 8 bases. This CDR3 is 12 amino acids long. CDR3 protein: CASGRVSYEQYF. CDR3 nucleotides: TGTGCCAGCGGTCGGGTCTCCTACGAGCAGTACTTC.

The sample holds a few counts of this clonotype. This chain joins TRBV7-2 and TRBJ1-2; 10 bases align to TRBD1. With 5 bases clipped from V and 4 bases from J, the junction kept 10 bases outside the gene matches. Germline CDR1 is SGHTA and CDR2 is FQGNSA. The CDR3 extends over 16 amino acids. As DNA, the CDR3 is TGTGCCAGCAGCACCGACAGGGGGCGCATTGGCTATGGCTACACCTTC. Its protein is CASSTDRGRIGYGYTF.

The CDR3 sequence: CASRPREGASEKLFF. CDR3 coding DNA: TGTGCCAGCAGGCCTAGGGAGGGGGCCAGTGAAAAACTGTTTTTT. The chain recombines TRBV7-2 with TRBJ1-4; 7 nucleotides match TRBD1. With 6 bases clipped from V and 7 bases from J, the junction kept 11 bases outside the gene matches. The CDR3 is 15 residues long. Germline CDR1 and CDR2: SGHTA and FQGNSA.

A remark on this clonotype: At one end the junction does not follow the germline gene, possibly because of a read error. The V call is TRBV20-1, the J call TRBJ2-1; TRBD2 might be the D (5 bases). The germline V gene encodes CDR1 DFQATT and CDR2 SNEGSKA (reference sequence). This CDR3 has 15 amino acids. CDR3 nucleotides: TGTAGTGCTCCGTTCGCGGGTAGCTCCTACAATGAGCAGTTCTTC. Translation gives CSAPFAGSSYNEQFF.

V usage is TRBV28 and J usage is TRBJ1-1; D gene unclear. This CDR3 has 13 amino acids. The V and J ends lost 3 bases and 4 bases respectively, with 9 bases between them. Germline V gene sequence: CDR1 MDHEN, CDR2 SYDVKM. The CDR3 bases are TGTGCCAGCAGTTTTACCGCGTCCACTGAAGCTTTCTTT. This gives the protein CASSFTASTEAFF.

The genes are TRBV5-1 and TRBJ2-1; TRBD2 agrees at 9 bases. V gave up 4 bases and J gave up 5 bases; unmatched junction bases: 4. The CDR3 length is 14 residues. Germline V gene lookup returns CDR1 SGHRS and CDR2 YFSETQ. CDR3 sequence reads: CASSAASGNNEQFF. In DNA, the CDR3 is TGCGCCAGCAGCGCGGCTAGCGGGAACAATGAGCAGTTCTTC.

This clonotype was found a few times. V usage is TRBV28 and J usage is TRBJ2-7; no reliable D call. This CDR3 spans 15 amino acids. The V gene's germline CDR1 is MDHEN and CDR2 SYDVKM. CDR3 amino acids: CATQVGTVRIYEQYF. The DNA for the CDR3 is TGTGCTACCCAGGTCGGTACAGTGAGGATCTACGAGCAGTACTTC.